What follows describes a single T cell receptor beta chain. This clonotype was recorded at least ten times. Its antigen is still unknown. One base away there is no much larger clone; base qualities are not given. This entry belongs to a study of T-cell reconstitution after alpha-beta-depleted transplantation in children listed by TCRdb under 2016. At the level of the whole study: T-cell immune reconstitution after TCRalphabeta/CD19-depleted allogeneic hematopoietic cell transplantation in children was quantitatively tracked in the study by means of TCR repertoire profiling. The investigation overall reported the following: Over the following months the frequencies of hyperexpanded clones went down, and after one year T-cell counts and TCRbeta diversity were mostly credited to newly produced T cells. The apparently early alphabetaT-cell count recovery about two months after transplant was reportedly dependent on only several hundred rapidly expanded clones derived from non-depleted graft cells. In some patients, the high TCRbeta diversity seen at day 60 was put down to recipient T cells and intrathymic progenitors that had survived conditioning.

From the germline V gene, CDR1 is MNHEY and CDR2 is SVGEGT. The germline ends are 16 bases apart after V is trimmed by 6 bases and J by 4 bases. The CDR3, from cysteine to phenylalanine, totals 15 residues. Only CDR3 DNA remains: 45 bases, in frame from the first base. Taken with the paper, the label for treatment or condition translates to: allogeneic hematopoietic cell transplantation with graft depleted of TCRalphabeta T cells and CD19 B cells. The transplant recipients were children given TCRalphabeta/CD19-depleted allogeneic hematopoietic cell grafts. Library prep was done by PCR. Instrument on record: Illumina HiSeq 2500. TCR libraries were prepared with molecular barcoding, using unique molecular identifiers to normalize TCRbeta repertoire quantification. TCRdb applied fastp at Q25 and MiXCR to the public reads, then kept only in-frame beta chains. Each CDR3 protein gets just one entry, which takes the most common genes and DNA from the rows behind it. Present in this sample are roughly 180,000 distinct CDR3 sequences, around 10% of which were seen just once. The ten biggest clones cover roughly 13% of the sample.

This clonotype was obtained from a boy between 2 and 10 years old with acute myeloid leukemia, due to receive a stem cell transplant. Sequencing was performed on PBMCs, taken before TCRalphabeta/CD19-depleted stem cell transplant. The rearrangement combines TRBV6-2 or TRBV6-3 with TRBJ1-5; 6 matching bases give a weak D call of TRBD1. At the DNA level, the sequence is TGTGCCAGCAGAGACACAGGGTTTAAAAATCAGCCCCAGCATTTT. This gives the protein CASRDTGFKNQPQHF.